A selection of T cell receptor beta chains follows, all from one sample in a study of read filtering for tumor transcriptome and immune sequencing. In TCRdb, the reads were re-called with MiXCR into one record per CDR3 protein. The sample lists 60,000 to 80,000 distinct CDR3 sequences, approximately 13% occurring once. What was sequenced was a population of CD138-negative cells sorted from bone marrow. These receptors all stem from a donor over 35 with multiple myeloma. CDR3s include the opening cysteine and the closing phenylalanine or tryptophan. Each record gives: CDR3 DNA, CDR3 protein, V gene, clone size, D gene, J gene. D genes are given only for firm matches. Expanded clones are given a class, and other clones once, few, many or no size at all.

TGTGCCAGCAAAGGCAGTTCGTCTGGGGCCAACGTCCTGACTTTC | CASKGSSSGANVLTF | TRBV6-1 | many | NA | TRBJ2-6
TGTGCCACCACCGCCGGGACTAGCGCGTACAATGAGCAGTTCTTC | CATTAGTSAYNEQFF | TRBV15 | many | TRBD2 | TRBJ2-1
TGCAGTGCTAGAGATAGGAGGGGGACCCCTGAAGCTTTCTTT | CSARDRRGTPEAFF | TRBV20-1 | many | NA | TRBJ1-1
TGTGCCAGCAGCTTATTTTCCCTAGCCAAAAACATTCAGTACTTC | CASSLFSLAKNIQYF | TRBV7-2 | NA | NA | TRBJ2-4
TGCGCCAGCAGCCGCGGACTAGACTACGAGCAGTACTTC | CASSRGLDYEQYF | TRBV5-1 | many | TRBD2 | TRBJ2-7
TGTGCCAGCAGTTACGAAGCGGGCCTATGGTTCTTC | CASSYEAGLWFF | TRBV6-5 | many | NA | TRBJ2-1
TGTGCCAGCTCACCGACCCACAATGAGCAGTTCTTC | CASSPTHNEQFF | TRBV18 | many | NA | TRBJ2-1
TGTGCCAGCAGCGATATAAGACTAGCGGGAGCCAATGAGCAGTTCTTC | CASSDIRLAGANEQFF | TRBV6-1 | many | TRBD2 | TRBJ2-1
TGCAGTGCTAGAGGGAATAGCGGGAGTGAGACCCAGTACTTC | CSARGNSGSETQYF | TRBV20-1 | NA | TRBD2 | TRBJ2-5
TGTGCCAGCATTGGTAGCGGTACTGGGGCCAACGTCCTGACTTTC | CASIGSGTGANVLTF | TRBV28 | many | NA | TRBJ2-6
TGTGCCAGCGGGGGACAGGGAGCAGATACGCAGTATTTT | CASGGQGADTQYF | TRBV7-9 | NA | TRBD1 | TRBJ2-3
TGTGCCAGCAGCTTATACGCAGGGGCGTTCTTCGATAGCTCCTACAATGAGCAGTTCTTC | CASSLYAGAFFDSSYNEQFF | TRBV11-2 | NA | NA | TRBJ2-1
TGTGCCAGCAGTTTATTTCCGACAGGTGCAAATCAGCCCCAGCATTTT | CASSLFPTGANQPQHF | TRBV27 | many | NA | TRBJ1-5
TGCAGTGCTAGAGATCCATGGGTTGAGACAGGGGTAAAGACCCAGTACTTC | CSARDPWVETGVKTQYF | TRBV20-1 | many | TRBD1 | TRBJ2-5
TGCAGCGTTTTACTAGCGGACCCTAGGGCCCAGTACTTC | CSVLLADPRAQYF | TRBV29-1 | few | TRBD2 | TRBJ2-5
TGTGCCAGCAGTTTAGCAGTCTCTGTCGGGGCTTTCTTT | CASSLAVSVGAFF | TRBV28 | NA | NA | TRBJ1-1
TGTGCCAGCAGCTTAGGTAGGGGATCAGGACAGCCCCAGCATTTT | CASSLGRGSGQPQHF | TRBV28 | NA | NA | TRBJ1-5
TGTGCCAGCAGCGCTTACAGGGATTCACCCCTCCACTTT | CASSAYRDSPLHF | TRBV7-3 | many | NA | TRBJ1-6
TGCAGTGCTAGAGATCCGGGACAGTGGATAGGCTACGAGCAGTACTTC | CSARDPGQWIGYEQYF | TRBV20-1 | NA | TRBD1 | TRBJ2-7
TGCAGCGTTCTCCATGAAGGCACCGGGGAGCTGTTTTTT | CSVLHEGTGELFF | TRBV29-1 | many | NA | TRBJ2-2
TGTGCCAGCAGCTTAAACGTGGCCAATGAGCAGTTCTTC | CASSLNVANEQFF | TRBV7-3 | many | NA | TRBJ2-1
TGTGCCAGCAGCTTAAATTTTTTGGATACGCAGTATTTT | CASSLNFLDTQYF | TRBV7-9 | many | NA | TRBJ2-3
TGTGCCAGCAGCGTCCTCAGTGTCCAACTCGGTGAGCAGTTCTTC | CASSVLSVQLGEQFF | TRBV9 | many | NA | TRBJ2-1
TGCAGCGGGGGTGGTCTAGCGGGCTACAATGAGCAGTTCTTC | CSGGGLAGYNEQFF | TRBV29-1 | many | TRBD2 | TRBJ2-1
TGCAGTGCTCCAGTGAGGGATCTGACAGGGTCGTGGAATGAAAAACTGTTTTTT | CSAPVRDLTGSWNEKLFF | TRBV20-1 | many | TRBD1 | TRBJ1-4
TGTGCCAGTAGTAAGGGGGAGCTTTCTAACTATGGCTACACCTTC | CASSKGELSNYGYTF | TRBV19 | many | NA | TRBJ1-2
TGTGCCAGCAGTTTATCCGGGAGTTGGGGAGGGGATACGCAGTATTTT | CASSLSGSWGGDTQYF | TRBV28 | many | TRBD2 | TRBJ2-3
TGCAGCGTCGCGGATTCGAGGACCCAGTACTTC | CSVADSRTQYF | TRBV29-1 | many | NA | TRBJ2-5
TGCAGCGTTGTACAGGGGCGCGACCAGCCCCAGCATTTT | CSVVQGRDQPQHF | TRBV29-1 | many | TRBD1 | TRBJ1-5
TGTGCCAGCAAATGGGGGTTAGGACCAGATACGCAGTATTTT | CASKWGLGPDTQYF | TRBV2 | many | NA | TRBJ2-3
TGTGCCAGCTCACCTCTTCTAGATGGAGCTGAAGCTTTCTTT | CASSPLLDGAEAFF | TRBV18 | many | NA | TRBJ1-1
TGTGCCAGCAGACCCCCGGGACTAGTATCCTACGAGCAGTACTTC | CASRPPGLVSYEQYF | TRBV28 | many | TRBD2 | TRBJ2-7
TGTGCCAGCAGTCAGGGACTAGCATCCGGGGAGCTGTTTTTT | CASSQGLASGELFF | TRBV6-6 | many | TRBD2 | TRBJ2-2
TGTGCCAGCAGCGACTCGGGCCCTTACGAGCAGTACTTC | CASSDSGPYEQYF | TRBV27 | many | NA | TRBJ2-7
TGTGCCAGCAGTTTATTCCCCGAGGAGGGCTACACCTTC | CASSLFPEEGYTF | TRBV28 | many | NA | TRBJ1-2
TGTGCCAGCAGCATTACAGGGGACGAGCAGTACTTC | CASSITGDEQYF | TRBV5-4 | NA | TRBD1 | TRBJ2-7
TGCAGTGCTAGAGATTTTGGCTCCGCTAGCGGAACCTACAATGAGCAGTTATTT | CSARDFGSASGTYNEQLF | TRBV20-1 | NA | TRBD2 | TRBJ2-1
TGCGCCAGCAGCTTGGGGCTAGCTAAGAACATTCAGTACTTC | CASSLGLAKNIQYF | TRBV5-1 | few | NA | TRBJ2-4
TGTGCCAGCAGCGGGAGGACAGACTACGAGCAGTACTTC | CASSGRTDYEQYF | TRBV5-4 | few | NA | TRBJ2-7
TGTGCCAGCAGCTTCCTTCGCTTCGGAAACACCATATATTTT | CASSFLRFGNTIYF | TRBV7-8 | few | NA | TRBJ1-3
TGTGCCAGCAGCCAAAGGGCCGGGAGGAGCACAGATACGCAGTATTTT | CASSQRAGRSTDTQYF | TRBV3-1 | many | TRBD2 | TRBJ2-3
TGCGCCAGCAGCCAACGACAGGGTAAACTGTTTTTT | CASSQRQGKLFF | TRBV4-1 | many | TRBD1 | TRBJ1-4
TGTGCCAGTAGTATAAAATTAAAGGGCTACTACAATGAGCAGTTCTTC | CASSIKLKGYYNEQFF | TRBV19 | many | NA | TRBJ2-1
TGCAGCGCTACGGGGGACTCCTACGAGCAGTACTTC | CSATGDSYEQYF | TRBV29-1 | many | NA | TRBJ2-7
TGCAGTGCTAGGACAGTCGCAAACTATGGCTACACCTTC | CSARTVANYGYTF | TRBV20-1 | many | NA | TRBJ1-2
TGTGCCAGCAGTGAATACGAAACTAGCGGGGGCTCAGAGACCCAGTACTTC | CASSEYETSGGSETQYF | TRBV25-1 | few | TRBD2 | TRBJ2-5
TGCAGCGGAGGGGGGGGACAGGGGAGAACTGAAGCTTTCTTT | CSGGGGQGRTEAFF | TRBV29-1 | many | TRBD1 | TRBJ1-1
TGTGCCAGCAGTCCGCCGGAGGGAGCTTACGGTGAGCAGTTCTTC | CASSPPEGAYGEQFF | TRBV6-5 | NA | NA | TRBJ2-1
TGCGCCAGCAGCCAAGAGGGACAGGGAAACACTGAAGCTTTCTTT | CASSQEGQGNTEAFF | TRBV4-1 | NA | TRBD1 | TRBJ1-1